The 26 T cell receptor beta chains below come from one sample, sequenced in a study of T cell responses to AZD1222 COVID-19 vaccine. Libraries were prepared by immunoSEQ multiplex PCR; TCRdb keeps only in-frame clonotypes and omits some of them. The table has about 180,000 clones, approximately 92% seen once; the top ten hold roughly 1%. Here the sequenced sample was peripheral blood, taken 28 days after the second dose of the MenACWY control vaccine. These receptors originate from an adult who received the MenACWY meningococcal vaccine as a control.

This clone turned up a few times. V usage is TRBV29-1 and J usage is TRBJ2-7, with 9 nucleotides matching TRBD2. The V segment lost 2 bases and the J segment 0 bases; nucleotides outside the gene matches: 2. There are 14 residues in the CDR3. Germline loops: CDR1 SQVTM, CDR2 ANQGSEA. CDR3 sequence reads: CSVESGGPSYEQYF. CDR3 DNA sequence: TGCAGCGTTGAAAGCGGGGGGCCCTCCTACGAGCAGTACTTC.

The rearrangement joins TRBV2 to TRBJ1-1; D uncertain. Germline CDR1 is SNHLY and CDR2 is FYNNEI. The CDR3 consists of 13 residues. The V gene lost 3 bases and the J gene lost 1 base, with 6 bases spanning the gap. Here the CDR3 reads CASSEAENTEAFF. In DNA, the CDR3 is TGTGCCAGCAGTGAGGCCGAGAACACTGAAGCTTTCTTT.

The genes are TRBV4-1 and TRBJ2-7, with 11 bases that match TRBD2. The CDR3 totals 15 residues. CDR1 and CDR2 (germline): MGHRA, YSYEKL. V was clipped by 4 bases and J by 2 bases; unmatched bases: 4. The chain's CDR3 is CASSLGLAGPYEQYF. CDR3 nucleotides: TGCGCCAGCAGCCTCGGACTAGCGGGCCCCTACGAGCAGTACTTC.

As DNA, the CDR3 is TGTGCCAGTAGTATAGGGACGGACACTGAAGCTTTCTTT. It translates to CASSIGTDTEAFF. This chain connects TRBV19 to TRBJ1-1; D is ambiguous. There are 13 residues in the CDR3. V dropped 1 base and J dropped 3 bases, with 6 bases sitting between them. Germline CDR1 reads LNHDA; CDR2 reads SQIVND (reference sequence).

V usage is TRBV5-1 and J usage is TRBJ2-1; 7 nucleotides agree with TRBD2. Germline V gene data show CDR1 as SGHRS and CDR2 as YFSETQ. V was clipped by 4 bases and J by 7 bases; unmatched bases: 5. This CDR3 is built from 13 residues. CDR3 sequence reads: CASSPPLANEQFF. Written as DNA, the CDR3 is TGCGCCAGCAGCCCGCCACTAGCGAATGAGCAGTTCTTC.

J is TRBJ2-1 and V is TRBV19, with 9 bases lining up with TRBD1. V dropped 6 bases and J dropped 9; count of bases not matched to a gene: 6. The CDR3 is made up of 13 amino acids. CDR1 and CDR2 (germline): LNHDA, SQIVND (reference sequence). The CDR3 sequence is CASRSGQGSEQFF. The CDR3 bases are TGTGCCAGTAGGTCGGGACAGGGCAGTGAGCAGTTCTTC.

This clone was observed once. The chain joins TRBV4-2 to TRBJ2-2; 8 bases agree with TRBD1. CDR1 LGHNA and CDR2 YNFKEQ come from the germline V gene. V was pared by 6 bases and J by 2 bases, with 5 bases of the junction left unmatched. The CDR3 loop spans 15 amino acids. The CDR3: CASSRDRINTGELFF. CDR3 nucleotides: TGTGCCAGCAGTCGGGACAGGATAAACACCGGGGAGCTGTTTTTT.

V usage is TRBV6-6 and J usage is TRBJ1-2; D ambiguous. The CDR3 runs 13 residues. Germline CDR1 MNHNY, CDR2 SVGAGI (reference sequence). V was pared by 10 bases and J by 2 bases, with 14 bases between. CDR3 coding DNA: TGTGCCACCCACGACGGAATAAACTATGGCTACACCTTC. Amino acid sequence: CATHDGINYGYTF.

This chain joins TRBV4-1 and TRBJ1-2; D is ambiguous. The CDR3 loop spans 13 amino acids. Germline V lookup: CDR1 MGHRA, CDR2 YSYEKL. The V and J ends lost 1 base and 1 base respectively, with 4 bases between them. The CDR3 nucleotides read TGCGCCAGCAGCCAAGGGGGTAACTATGGCTACACCTTC. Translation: CASSQGGNYGYTF.

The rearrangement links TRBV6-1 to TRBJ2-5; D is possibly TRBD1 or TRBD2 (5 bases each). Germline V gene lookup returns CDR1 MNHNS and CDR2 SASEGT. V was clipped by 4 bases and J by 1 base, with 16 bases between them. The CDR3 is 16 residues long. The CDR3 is CASSGPLAGTQETQYF. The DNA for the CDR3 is TGTGCCAGCAGTGGACCCCTAGCCGGGACCCAAGAGACCCAGTACTTC.

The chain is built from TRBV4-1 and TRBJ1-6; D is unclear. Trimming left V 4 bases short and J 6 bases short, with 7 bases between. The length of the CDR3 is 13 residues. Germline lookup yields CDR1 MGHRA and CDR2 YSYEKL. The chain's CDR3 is CASSPGPNSPLHF. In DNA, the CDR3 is TGCGCCAGCAGCCCCGGTCCTAATTCACCCCTCCACTTT.

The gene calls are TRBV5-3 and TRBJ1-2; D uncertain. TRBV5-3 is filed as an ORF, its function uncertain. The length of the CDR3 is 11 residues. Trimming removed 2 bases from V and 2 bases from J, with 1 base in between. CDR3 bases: TGTGCCAGAAGCTTAAACTATGGCTACACCTTC. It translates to CARSLNYGYTF.

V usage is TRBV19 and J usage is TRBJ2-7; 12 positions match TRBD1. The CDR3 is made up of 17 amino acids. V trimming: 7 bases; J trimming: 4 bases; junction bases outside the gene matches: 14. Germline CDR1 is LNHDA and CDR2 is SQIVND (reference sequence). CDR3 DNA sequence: TGTGCCAGTAACCCCACCGGGACAGGGGGCTCCCGTTACGAGCAGTACTTC. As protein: CASNPTGTGGSRYEQYF. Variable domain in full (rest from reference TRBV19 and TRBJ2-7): DGGITQSPKYLFRKEGQNVTLSCEQNLNHDAMYWYRQDPGQGLRLIYYSQIVNDFQKGDIAEGYSVSREKKESFPLTVTSAQKNPTAFYLCASNPTGTGGSRYEQYFGPGTRLTVT.

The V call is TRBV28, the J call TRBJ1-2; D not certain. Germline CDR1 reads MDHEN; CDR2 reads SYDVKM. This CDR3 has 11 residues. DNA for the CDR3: TGTGCATCCTTGGAAGCTTATGGCTACACCTTC. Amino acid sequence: CASLEAYGYTF.

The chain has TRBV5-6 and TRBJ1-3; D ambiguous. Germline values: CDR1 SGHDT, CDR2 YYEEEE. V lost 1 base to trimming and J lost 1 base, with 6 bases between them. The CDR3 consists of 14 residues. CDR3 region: CASSLSTSGNTIYF. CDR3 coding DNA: TGTGCCAGCAGCTTGTCCACGTCTGGAAACACCATATATTTT. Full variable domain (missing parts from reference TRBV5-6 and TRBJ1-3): DAGVTQSPTHLIKTRGQQVTLRCSPKSGHDTVSWYQQALGQGPQFIFQYYEEEERQRGNFPDRFSGHQFPNYSSELNVNALLLGDSALYLCASSLSTSGNTIYFGEGSWLTVV.

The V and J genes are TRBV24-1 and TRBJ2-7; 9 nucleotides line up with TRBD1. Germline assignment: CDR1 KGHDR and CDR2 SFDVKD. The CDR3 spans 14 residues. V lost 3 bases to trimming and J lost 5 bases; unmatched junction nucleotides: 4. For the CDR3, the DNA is TGTGCCACCAGTGATCCGGGACAGGGTAACGAGCAGTACTTC. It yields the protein CATSDPGQGNEQYF.

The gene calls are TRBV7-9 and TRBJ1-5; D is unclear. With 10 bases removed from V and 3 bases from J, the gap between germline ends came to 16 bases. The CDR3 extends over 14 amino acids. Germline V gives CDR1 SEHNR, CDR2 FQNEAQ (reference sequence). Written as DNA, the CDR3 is TGTGCCACAAACGAGCTGGGTCCCAATCAGCCCCAGCATTTT. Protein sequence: CATNELGPNQPQHF.

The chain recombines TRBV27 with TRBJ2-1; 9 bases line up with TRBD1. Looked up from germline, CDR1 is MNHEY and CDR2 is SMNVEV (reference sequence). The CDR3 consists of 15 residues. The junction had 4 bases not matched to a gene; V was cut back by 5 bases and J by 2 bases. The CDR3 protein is CASSPTGGAYNEQFF. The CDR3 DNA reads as TGTGCCAGCAGTCCGACAGGGGGAGCCTACAATGAGCAGTTCTTC.

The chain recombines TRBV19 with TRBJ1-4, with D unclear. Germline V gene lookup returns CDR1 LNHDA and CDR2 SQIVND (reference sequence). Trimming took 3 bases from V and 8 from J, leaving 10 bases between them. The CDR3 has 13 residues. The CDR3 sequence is CASSMSMREKLFF. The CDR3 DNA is TGTGCCAGTAGTATGTCCATGAGGGAAAAACTGTTTTTT.

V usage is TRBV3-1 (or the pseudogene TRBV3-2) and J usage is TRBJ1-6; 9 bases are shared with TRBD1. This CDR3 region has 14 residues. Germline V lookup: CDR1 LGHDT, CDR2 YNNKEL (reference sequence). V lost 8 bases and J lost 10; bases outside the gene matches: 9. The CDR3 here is CASSTGTGRSPLHF. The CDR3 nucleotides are TGTGCCAGCTCGACCGGGACAGGGCGATCACCCCTCCACTTT.

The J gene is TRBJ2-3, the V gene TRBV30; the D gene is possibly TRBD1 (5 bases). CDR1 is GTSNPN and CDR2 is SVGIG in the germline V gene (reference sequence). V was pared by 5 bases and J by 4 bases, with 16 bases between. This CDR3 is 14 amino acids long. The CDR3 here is CAWGTGLPADTQYF. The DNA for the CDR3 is TGTGCCTGGGGAACAGGTTTACCCGCAGATACGCAGTATTTT.

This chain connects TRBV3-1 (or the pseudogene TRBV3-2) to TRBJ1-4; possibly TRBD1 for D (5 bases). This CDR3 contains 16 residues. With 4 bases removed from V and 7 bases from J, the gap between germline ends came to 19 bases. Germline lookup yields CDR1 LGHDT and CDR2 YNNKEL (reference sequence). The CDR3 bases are TGTGCCAGCAGCCCCCTCCGTGCAGGGCCACCTGAAAAACTGTTTTTT. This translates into CASSPLRAGPPEKLFF.

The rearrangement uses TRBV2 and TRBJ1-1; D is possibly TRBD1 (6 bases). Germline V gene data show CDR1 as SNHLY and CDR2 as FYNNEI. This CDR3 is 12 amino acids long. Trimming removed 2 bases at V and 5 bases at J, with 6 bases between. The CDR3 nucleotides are TGTGCCAGCAGTGAACAGGGGACTGAAGCTTTCTTT. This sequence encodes CASSEQGTEAFF.

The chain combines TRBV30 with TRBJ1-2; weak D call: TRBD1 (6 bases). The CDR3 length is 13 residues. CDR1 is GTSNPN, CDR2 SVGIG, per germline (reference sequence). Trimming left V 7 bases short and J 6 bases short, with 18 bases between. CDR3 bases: TGTGCCTCTAAAGGGGTGGGGGCGGATGGCTACACCTTC. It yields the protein CASKGVGADGYTF. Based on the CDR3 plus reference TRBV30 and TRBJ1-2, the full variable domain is SQTIHQWPATLVQPVGSPLSLECTVEGTSNPNLYWYRQAAGRGLQLLFYSVGIGQISSEVPQNLSASRPQDRQFILSSKKLLLSDSGFYLCASKGVGADGYTFGSGTRLTVV.

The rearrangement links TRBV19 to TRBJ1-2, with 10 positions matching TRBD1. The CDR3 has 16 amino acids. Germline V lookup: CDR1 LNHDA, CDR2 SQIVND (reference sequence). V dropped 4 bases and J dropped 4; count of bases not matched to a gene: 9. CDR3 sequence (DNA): TGTGCCAGTAGTACTAATTGGTGGACAGGGGGCTATGGCTACACCTTC. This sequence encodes CASSTNWWTGGYGYTF. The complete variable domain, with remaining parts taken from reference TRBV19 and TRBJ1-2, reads DGGITQSPKYLFRKEGQNVTLSCEQNLNHDAMYWYRQDPGQGLRLIYYSQIVNDFQKGDIAEGYSVSREKKESFPLTVTSAQKNPTAFYLCASSTNWWTGGYGYTFGSGTRLTVV.

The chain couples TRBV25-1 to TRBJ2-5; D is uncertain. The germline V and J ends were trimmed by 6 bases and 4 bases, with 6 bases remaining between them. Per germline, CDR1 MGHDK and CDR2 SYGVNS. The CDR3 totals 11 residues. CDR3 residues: CASSLLETQYF. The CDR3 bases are TGTGCCAGCAGCCTACTAGAGACCCAGTACTTC.